The 8 T cell receptor beta chains given below trace back to one sample, sequenced in a study of read filtering for tumor transcriptome and immune sequencing. This library used approximately 390 ng RNA and molecular barcoded adaptors spanning alpha/delta and beta/gamma chains. TCRdb redid the calling of the reads with MiXCR, one entry per CDR3 protein. The sample lists 60,000 to 80,000 distinct CDR3 sequences; about 14% were seen once. Sample: a population of CD138-negative cells sorted from bone marrow. Every receptor here comes from a donor aged 40 or over with multiple myeloma.

This clonotype was counted ten times or more. The chain employs TRBV12-3 or TRBV12-4 and TRBJ1-4; 7 bases match TRBD1. This CDR3 region has 14 residues. Trimming took 2 bases from V and 5 from J; bases not matched to a gene: 2. As DNA, the CDR3 is TGTGCCAGCAGTTTAATGACAGGGAATGAAAAACTGTTTTTT. It is translated as CASSLMTGNEKLFF.

As to this clonotype: Possible read error: a much larger clone is one base away. V and J are TRBV11-2 and TRBJ1-1, with D uncertain. Germline CDR1 is SGHAT and CDR2 is FQNNGV. Trimming stripped 8 bases from V and 0 bases from J, with 13 bases between. This CDR3 comprises 14 residues. Written as DNA, the CDR3 is TGTGCCAGCGGCCTAGGAATTTTGAACACTGAAGCTTTCTTT. Translation: CASGLGILNTEAFF.

This clonotype was counted many times. The chain joins TRBV3-1 to TRBJ2-5, with 13 bases identical to TRBD2. CDR3 size: 19 residues. The V and J ends lost 1 base and 5 bases, in that order; junction bases with no gene match: 13. Germline V gene data show CDR1 as LGHDT and CDR2 as YNNKEL (reference sequence). CDR3 DNA: TGTGCCAGCAGCCAAGGAGACAGTTTCGGGACTAGCGGGACTGAGACCCAGTACTTC. It codes for CASSQGDSFGTSGTETQYF.

As to this clonotype: A much larger clonotype is one base distant, so this may be a read error. The chain has TRBV12-3 or TRBV12-4 and TRBJ2-4, with D perhaps TRBD1 or TRBD2 (5 bases each). CDR3 length: 15 amino acids. DNA for the CDR3: TGTGCCAGCAGTTTAGCCCTCCGGGGCAAAAACATTCTGTACTTC. Protein: CASSLALRGKNILYF.

This clonotype showed up many times. The rearrangement links TRBV7-3 to TRBJ2-2, with 13 bases matching TRBD2. The J segment lost 5 bases and the V segment lost 2 bases, leaving 5 bases of the junction unmatched. CDR1 and CDR2 (germline): SGHTA, FQGTGA. CDR3 length equals 17 residues. CDR3 in DNA: TGTGCCAGCAGCTTATGGACTAGCGGGAGATCTACCGGGGAGCTGTTTTTT. It codes for CASSLWTSGRSTGELFF.

About this clonotype: A far larger clone lies a single base away; this is likely a read error. The rearrangement joins TRBV11-2 to TRBJ2-1, with 15 bases aligning to TRBD2. The germline V gene encodes CDR1 SGHAT and CDR2 FQNNGV. The CDR3 runs to 13 residues. CDR3 sequence: CAMGLAGGREQSF. The CDR3 region has the DNA TGTGCCATGGGACTAGCGGGAGGACGTGAGCAGTCCTTC.

This clonotype has ten or more counts. CDR3 amino acids: CASGGRGAKYNEQFF. The DNA for the CDR3 is TGTGCCAGCGGAGGCCGCGGGGCCAAATACAATGAGCAGTTCTTC. The chain uses TRBV12-3 or TRBV12-4 and TRBJ2-1; a weak D match, TRBD2 (6 bases). Between the trimmed V and J ends, which lost 8 bases and 4 bases, there was a span of 18 bases. The CDR3 runs 15 residues.

This clonotype came up a few times. This chain links TRBV3-1 with TRBJ1-1, with a tentative D call TRBD1 (6 bases). The CDR3 loop spans 13 amino acids. From germline, CDR1 is LGHDT and CDR2 YNNKEL (reference sequence). V was pared by 3 bases and J by 8 bases, with 13 bases between. Written as DNA, the CDR3 is TGTGCCAGCAGCCAGATCAGGACAGCCGAAGCTTTCTTT. It is translated as CASSQIRTAEAFF.